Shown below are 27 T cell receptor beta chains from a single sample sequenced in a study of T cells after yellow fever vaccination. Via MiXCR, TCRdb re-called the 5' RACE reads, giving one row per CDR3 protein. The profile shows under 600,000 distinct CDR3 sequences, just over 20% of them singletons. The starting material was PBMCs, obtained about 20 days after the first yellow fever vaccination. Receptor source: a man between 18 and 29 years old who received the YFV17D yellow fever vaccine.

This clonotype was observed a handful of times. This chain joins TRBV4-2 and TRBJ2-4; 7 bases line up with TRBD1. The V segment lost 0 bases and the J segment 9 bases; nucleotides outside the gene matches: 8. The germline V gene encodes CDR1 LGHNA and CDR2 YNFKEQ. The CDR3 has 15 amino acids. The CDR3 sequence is CASSQDRQGSGIQYF. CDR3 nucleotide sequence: TGTGCCAGCAGCCAAGACAGACAGGGAAGCGGCATTCAGTACTTC.

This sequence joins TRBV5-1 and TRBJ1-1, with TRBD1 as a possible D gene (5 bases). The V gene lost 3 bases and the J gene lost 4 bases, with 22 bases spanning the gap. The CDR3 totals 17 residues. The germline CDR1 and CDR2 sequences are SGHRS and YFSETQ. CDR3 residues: CASSWDHLSGGGTEAFF. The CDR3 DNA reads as TGCGCCAGCAGCTGGGACCACCTTAGTGGGGGGGGCACTGAAGCTTTCTTT.

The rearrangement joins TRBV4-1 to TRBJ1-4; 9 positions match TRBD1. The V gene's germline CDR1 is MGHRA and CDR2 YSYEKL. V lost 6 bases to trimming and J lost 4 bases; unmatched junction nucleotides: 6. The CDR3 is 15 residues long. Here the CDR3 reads CASRRTGVNNEKLFF. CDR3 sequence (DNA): TGCGCCAGCAGAAGGACAGGGGTGAATAATGAAAAACTGTTTTTT.

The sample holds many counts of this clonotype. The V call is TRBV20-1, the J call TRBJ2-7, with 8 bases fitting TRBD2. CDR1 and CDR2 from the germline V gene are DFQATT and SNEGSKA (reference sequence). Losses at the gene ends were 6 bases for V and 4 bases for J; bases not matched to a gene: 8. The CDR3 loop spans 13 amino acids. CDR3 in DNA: TGCAGTGCCCTCGGGGGGGAAGCGTACGAGCAGTACTTC. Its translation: CSALGGEAYEQYF.

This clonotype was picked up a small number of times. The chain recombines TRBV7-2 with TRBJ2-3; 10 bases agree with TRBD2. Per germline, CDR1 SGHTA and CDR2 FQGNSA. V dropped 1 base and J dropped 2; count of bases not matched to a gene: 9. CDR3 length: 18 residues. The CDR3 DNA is TGTGCCAGCAGCTTAGTGCCGACTAGCGGGCCTTACACAGATACGCAGTATTTT. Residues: CASSLVPTSGPYTDTQYF.

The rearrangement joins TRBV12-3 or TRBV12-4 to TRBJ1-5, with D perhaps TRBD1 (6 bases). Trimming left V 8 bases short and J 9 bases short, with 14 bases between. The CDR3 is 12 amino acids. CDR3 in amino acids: CASGGGASPQHF. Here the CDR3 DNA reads TGTGCCAGCGGGGGGGGGGCCTCGCCCCAGCATTTT.

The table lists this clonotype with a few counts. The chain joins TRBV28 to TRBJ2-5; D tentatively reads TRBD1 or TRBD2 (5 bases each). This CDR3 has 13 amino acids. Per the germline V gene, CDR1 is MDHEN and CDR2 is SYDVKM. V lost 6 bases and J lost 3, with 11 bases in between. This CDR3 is CASRFVGEETQYF. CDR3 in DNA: TGTGCCAGCAGGTTTGTGGGGGAAGAGACCCAGTACTTC.

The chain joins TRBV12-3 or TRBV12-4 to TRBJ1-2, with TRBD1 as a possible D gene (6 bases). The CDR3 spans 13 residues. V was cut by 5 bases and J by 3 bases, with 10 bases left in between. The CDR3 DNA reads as TGTGCCAGCAGTCAGGACAGCTACTATGGCTACACCTTC. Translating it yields CASSQDSYYGYTF.

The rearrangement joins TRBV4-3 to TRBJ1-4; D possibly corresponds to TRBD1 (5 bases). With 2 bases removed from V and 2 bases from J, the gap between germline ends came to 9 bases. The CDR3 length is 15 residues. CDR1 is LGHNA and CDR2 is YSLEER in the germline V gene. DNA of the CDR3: TGCGCCAGCAGCCAAAACAGGAGGACTAATGAAAAACTGTTTTTT. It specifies CASSQNRRTNEKLFF.

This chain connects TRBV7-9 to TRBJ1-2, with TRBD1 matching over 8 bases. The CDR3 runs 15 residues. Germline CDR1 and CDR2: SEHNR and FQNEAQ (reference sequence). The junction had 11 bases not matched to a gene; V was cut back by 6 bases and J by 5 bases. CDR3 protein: CASRIAPTGDYGYTF. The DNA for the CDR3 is TGTGCCAGCAGGATAGCCCCGACAGGGGATTATGGCTACACCTTC.

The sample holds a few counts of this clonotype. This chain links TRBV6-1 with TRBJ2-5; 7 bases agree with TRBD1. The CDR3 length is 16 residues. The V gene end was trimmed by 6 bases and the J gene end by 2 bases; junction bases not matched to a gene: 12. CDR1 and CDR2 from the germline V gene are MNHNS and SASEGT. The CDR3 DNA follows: TGTGCCAGCAGCCCCCGACGACGACAGGGACAAGAGACCCAGTACTTC. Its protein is CASSPRRRQGQETQYF.

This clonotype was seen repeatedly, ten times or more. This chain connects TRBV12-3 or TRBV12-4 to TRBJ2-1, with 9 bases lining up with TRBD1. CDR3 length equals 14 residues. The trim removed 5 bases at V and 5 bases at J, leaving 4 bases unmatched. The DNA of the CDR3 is TGTGCCAGCAGTGTGTGGACAGGGGACAATGAGCAGTTCTTC. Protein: CASSVWTGDNEQFF.

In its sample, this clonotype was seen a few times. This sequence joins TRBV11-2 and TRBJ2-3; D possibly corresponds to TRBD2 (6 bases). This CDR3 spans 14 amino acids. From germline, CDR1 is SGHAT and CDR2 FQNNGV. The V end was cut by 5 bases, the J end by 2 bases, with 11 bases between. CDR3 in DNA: TGTGCCAGCAGCAGGGACTTTGACACAGATACGCAGTATTTT. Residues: CASSRDFDTDTQYF. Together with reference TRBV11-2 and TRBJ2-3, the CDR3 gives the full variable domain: EAGVAQSPRYKIIEKRQSVAFWCNPISGHATLYWYQQILGQGPKLLIQFQNNGVVDDSQLPKDRFSAERLKGVDSTLKIQPAKLEDSAVYLCASSRDFDTDTQYFGPGTRLTVL.

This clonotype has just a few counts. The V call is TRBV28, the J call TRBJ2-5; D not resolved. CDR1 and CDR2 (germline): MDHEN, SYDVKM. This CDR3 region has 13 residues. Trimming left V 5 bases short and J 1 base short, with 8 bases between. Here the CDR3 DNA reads TGTGCCAGCAGTAACAGCCTCCAAGAGACCCAGTACTTC. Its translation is CASSNSLQETQYF.

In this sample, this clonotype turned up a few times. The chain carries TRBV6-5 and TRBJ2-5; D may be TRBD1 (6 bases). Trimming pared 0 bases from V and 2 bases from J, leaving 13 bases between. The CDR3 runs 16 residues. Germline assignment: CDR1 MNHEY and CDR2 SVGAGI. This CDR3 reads CASSYSTSGDQETQYF. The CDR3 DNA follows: TGTGCCAGCAGTTACTCAACCTCAGGGGATCAAGAGACCCAGTACTTC.

Written as DNA, the CDR3 is TGTGCCACAGCGGACGGGACTCGTAGCACAGATACGCAGTATTTT. Its translation is CATADGTRSTDTQYF. The rearrangement uses TRBV10-3 and TRBJ2-3, with D tentatively TRBD2 (6 bases). Trimming removed 10 bases at V and 0 bases at J, with 17 bases between. From germline, CDR1 is ENHRY and CDR2 SYGVKD. The CDR3 length is 15 residues.

The CDR3 DNA reads as TGCGCCAGCAGTGAGTCGATCAGGGCCACCGGGGAGCTGTTTTTT. Its protein product is CASSESIRATGELFF. This sequence joins TRBV10-2 and TRBJ2-2, with a weak D call TRBD1 (5 bases). V gave up 0 bases and J gave up 4 bases, with 9 bases separating them. The CDR3 runs 15 residues. Germline loops: CDR1 WSHSY, CDR2 SAAADI.

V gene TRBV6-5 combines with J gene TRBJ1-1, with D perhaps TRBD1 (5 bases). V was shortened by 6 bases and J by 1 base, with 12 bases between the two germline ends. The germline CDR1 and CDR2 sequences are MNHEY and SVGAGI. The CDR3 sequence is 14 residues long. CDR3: CASRYGTPNTEAFF. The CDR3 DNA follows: TGTGCCAGCAGATACGGGACTCCGAACACTGAAGCTTTCTTT.

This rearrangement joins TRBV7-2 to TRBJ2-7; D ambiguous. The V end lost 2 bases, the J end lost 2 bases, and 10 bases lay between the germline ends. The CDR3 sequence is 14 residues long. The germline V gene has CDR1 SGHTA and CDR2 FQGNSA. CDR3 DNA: TGTGCCAGCAGCTTAACCCCGGGCACCTACGAGCAGTACTTC. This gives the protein CASSLTPGTYEQYF.

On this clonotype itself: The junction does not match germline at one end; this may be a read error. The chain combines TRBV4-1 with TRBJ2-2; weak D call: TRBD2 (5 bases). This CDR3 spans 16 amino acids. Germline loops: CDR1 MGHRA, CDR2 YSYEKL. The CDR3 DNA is TGCGCCAGCAGCCAAGATCCCGAACTAGTAACCGAGGAGCTGTTTTTT. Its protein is CASSQDPELVTEELFF.

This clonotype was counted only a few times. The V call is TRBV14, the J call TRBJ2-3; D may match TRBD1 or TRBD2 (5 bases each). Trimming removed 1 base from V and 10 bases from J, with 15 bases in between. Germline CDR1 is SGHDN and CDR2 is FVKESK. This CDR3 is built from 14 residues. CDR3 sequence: CASSQAGGRMAQYF. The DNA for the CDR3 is TGTGCCAGCAGCCAAGCTGGGGGTAGAATGGCGCAGTATTTT.

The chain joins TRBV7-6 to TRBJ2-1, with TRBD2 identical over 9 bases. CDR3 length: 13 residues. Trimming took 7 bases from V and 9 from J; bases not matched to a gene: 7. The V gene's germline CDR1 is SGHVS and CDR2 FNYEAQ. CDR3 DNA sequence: TGTGCCAGCACCCCCAGAGCGGGGGGTGAGCAGTTCTTC. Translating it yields CASTPRAGGEQFF.

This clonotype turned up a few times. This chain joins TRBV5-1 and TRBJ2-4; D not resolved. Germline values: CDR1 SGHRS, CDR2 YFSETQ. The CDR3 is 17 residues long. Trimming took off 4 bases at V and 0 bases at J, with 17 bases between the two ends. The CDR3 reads CASSAAWTGGAKNIQYF. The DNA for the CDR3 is TGCGCCAGCAGCGCAGCATGGACGGGCGGAGCCAAAAACATTCAGTACTTC.

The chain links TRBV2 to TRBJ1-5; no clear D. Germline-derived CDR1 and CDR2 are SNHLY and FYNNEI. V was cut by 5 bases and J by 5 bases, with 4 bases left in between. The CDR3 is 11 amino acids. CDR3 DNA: TGTGCCAGCAGTTTGGATCAGCCCCAGCATTTT. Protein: CASSLDQPQHF.

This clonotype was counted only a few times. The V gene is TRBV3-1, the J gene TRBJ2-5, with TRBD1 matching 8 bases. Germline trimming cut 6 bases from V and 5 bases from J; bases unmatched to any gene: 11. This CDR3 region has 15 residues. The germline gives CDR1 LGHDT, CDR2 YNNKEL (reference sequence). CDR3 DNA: TGTGCCAGCAGTCTCTTCGACAGGGGTGTGGAGACCCAGTACTTC. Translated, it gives CASSLFDRGVETQYF.

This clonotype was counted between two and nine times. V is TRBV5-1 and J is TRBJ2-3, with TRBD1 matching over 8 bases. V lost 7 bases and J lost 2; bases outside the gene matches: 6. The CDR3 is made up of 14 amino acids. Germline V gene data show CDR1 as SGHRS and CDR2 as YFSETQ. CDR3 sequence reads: CASRETGATDTQYF. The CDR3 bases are TGCGCCAGCCGAGAGACAGGGGCCACAGATACGCAGTATTTT.

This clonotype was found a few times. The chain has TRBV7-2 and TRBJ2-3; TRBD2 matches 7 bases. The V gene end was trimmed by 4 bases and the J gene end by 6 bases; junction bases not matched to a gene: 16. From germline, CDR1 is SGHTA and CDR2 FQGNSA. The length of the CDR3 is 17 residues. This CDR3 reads CASSSGGLPIVRDTQYF. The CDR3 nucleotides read TGTGCCAGCAGCTCGGGGGGACTGCCCATCGTCCGGGATACGCAGTATTTT.